This TCR beta chain is from a study of blood T cell repertoires in COVID-19. Study context: Both acute and convalescent COVID-19 samples were obtained from the United States, Italy and Spain. Sources were T cells, B-cell-depleted T cells, or PBMCs; the material itself was cDNA or gDNA.

The CDR3 is made up of 15 amino acids. CDR1 SGHNT and CDR2 YYREEE come from the germline V gene (reference sequence). V shed 4 bases, J shed 6 bases, and the junction held 6 bases outside the gene matches. Per the original methods: Nucleated cell number was recorded as an estimate derived from reference gene primer amplification. TCRdb's table, derived via immunoSEQ multiplex PCR, lists solely in-frame clones and lacks some. V and J calls plus clone size are reproduced from that table; the DNA served to infer D and trimming. The sample includes about 180,000 clones, roughly nine tenths of them seen just once.

The clonotype comes from a woman aged 25 to 45 with active or convalescent COVID-19. Sequencing was carried out using peripheral blood. The V call is TRBV5-4, the J call TRBJ1-4; 10 nucleotides match TRBD1. CDR3 protein: CASSTTGTGDEKLFF. The CDR3 nucleotides read TGTGCCAGCAGCACGACCGGGACAGGGGATGAAAAACTGTTTTTT. The full variable domain, in which reference TRBV5-4 and TRBJ1-4 provide the parts outside the CDR3, is ETGVTQSPTHLIKTRGQQVTLRCSSQSGHNTVSWYQQALGQGPQFIFQYYREEENGRGNFPPRFSGLQFPNYSSELNVNALELDDSALYLCASSTTGTGDEKLFFGSGTQLSVL.